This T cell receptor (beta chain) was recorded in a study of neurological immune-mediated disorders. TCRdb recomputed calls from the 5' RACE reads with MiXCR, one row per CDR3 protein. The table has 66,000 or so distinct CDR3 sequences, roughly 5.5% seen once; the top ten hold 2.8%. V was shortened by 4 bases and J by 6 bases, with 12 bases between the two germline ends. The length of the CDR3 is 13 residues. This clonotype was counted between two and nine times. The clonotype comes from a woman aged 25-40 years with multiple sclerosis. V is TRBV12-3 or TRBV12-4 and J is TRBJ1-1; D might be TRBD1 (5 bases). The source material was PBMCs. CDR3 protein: CASSYFRGAEAFF. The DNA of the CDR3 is TGTGCCAGCAGTTACTTTCGGGGCGCTGAAGCTTTCTTT.